This passage covers 19 T cell receptor beta chains from one sample sequenced in a study of blood T cell repertoires in COVID-19. Repertoires were generated with immunoSEQ multiplex PCR, while TCRdb's copy carries only in-frame clones and drops some. The sample shows 53,000 or so clones, approximately 80% of them seen only once. The sequencing sample was made of peripheral blood. All receptors come from a man in his 70s with active or convalescent COVID-19.

The chain employs TRBV9 and TRBJ1-5; D call uncertain. The CDR3 covers 15 residues. CDR1 is SGDLS and CDR2 is YYNGEE in the germline V gene. V lost 2 bases to trimming and J lost 5 bases, with 14 bases between them. CDR3 amino acids: CASSVAGLIDQPQHF. As DNA, the CDR3 is TGTGCCAGCAGCGTCGCAGGCCTTATTGATCAGCCCCAGCATTTT.

This chain links TRBV6-8 with TRBJ1-3; a weak D match, TRBD1 (6 bases). The CDR3 contains 14 residues. Germline CDR1 and CDR2: MNHGY and SAAAGT. The V gene lost 5 bases and the J gene lost 2 bases, with 10 bases spanning the gap. In DNA form, the CDR3 reads TGTGCCAGCAGTCCCAACAGGGCTGGAAACACCATATATTTT. Amino acids: CASSPNRAGNTIYF.

The sample holds one count of this clone. The CDR3 DNA reads as TGTGCCAGCAGTGTTCGTGGAGCAGATACGCAGTATTTT. As protein: CASSVRGADTQYF. J is TRBJ2-3 and V is TRBV25-1, with no clear D. V shed 4 bases and J shed 4 bases, with 9 bases lying between them. In germline, CDR1 is MGHDK, CDR2 SYGVNS. This CDR3 has 13 amino acids.

The chain recombines TRBV5-4 with TRBJ2-7; the D gene is possibly TRBD1 (5 bases). Germline assignment: CDR1 SGHNT and CDR2 YYREEE (reference sequence). The CDR3 length is 12 residues. V lost 7 bases, J lost 4 bases, and 12 bases lay in between. CDR3 loop: CASGANDYEQYF. In nucleotides, the CDR3 is TGTGCCAGCGGGGCTAATGATTACGAGCAGTACTTC.

The chain recombines TRBV29-1 with TRBJ2-3, with D perhaps TRBD2 (7 bases). V was shortened by 7 bases and J by 0 bases, with 14 bases between the two germline ends. Looked up from germline, CDR1 is SQVTM and CDR2 is ANQGSEA. The CDR3 is made up of 14 amino acids. The CDR3 loop reads CSGGRGGSTDTQYF. The CDR3 DNA follows: TGCAGCGGCGGTAGGGGGGGAAGCACAGATACGCAGTATTTT.

This clone was seen just once. The chain combines TRBV24-1 with TRBJ1-5; 7 bases fit TRBD1. V shed 3 bases, J shed 3 bases, and the junction held 4 bases outside the gene matches. Per the germline V gene, CDR1 is KGHDR and CDR2 is SFDVKD. This CDR3 comprises 15 residues. CDR3 protein: CATSDNKGANQPQHF. The CDR3 DNA sequence: TGTGCCACCAGTGATAATAAGGGGGCCAATCAGCCCCAGCATTTT.

The chain links TRBV2 to TRBJ2-1; 14 nucleotides agree with TRBD2. V dropped 5 bases and J dropped 4; count of bases not matched to a gene: 7. CDR3 length equals 17 residues. Germline V gives CDR1 SNHLY, CDR2 FYNNEI. As DNA, the CDR3 is TGTGCCAGCAGTCAAGGACTAGCGGGGGGAACTTACAATGAGCAGTTCTTC. Translated, it gives CASSQGLAGGTYNEQFF.

This clone was seen only once. The rearrangement joins TRBV29-1 to TRBJ1-4; 7 nucleotides match TRBD1. Per the germline V gene, CDR1 is SQVTM and CDR2 is ANQGSEA. V trimming: 4 bases; J trimming: 7 bases; junction bases outside the gene matches: 3. This CDR3 comprises 12 residues. CDR3 sequence (DNA): TGCAGCGTTGGGGCAGGGGGTGAAAAACTGTTTTTT. It encodes CSVGAGGEKLFF.

The V gene is TRBV6-6, the J gene TRBJ2-7; TRBD2 agrees at 9 bases. The germline gives CDR1 MNHNY, CDR2 SVGAGI (reference sequence). The CDR3 extends over 14 amino acids. After removal of 6 bases from V and 0 bases from J, the junction contained 3 bases not matched to a gene. CDR3 in amino acids: CASRAGGSSYEQYF. The CDR3 DNA sequence: TGTGCCAGCAGGGCGGGGGGGAGCTCCTACGAGCAGTACTTC.

This rearrangement joins TRBV19 to TRBJ2-7; 10 bases are shared with TRBD2. The V gene's germline CDR1 is LNHDA and CDR2 SQIVND (reference sequence). Trimming took 4 bases from V and 0 from J; bases not matched to a gene: 6. The CDR3 spans 16 residues. The CDR3 nucleotides are TGTGCCAGTAGTACCCCCGGGACTAGCGCCTCCTACGAGCAGTACTTC. It translates to CASSTPGTSASYEQYF.

This clone has only a few counts. The chain couples TRBV30 to TRBJ1-3; a possible D gene is TRBD1 (6 bases). CDR1 GTSNPN and CDR2 SVGIG come from the germline V gene (reference sequence). There are 14 residues in the CDR3. Trimming removed 5 bases at V and 0 bases at J, with 11 bases between. The CDR3 sequence is CAWGRDNSGNTIYF. The CDR3, as DNA: TGTGCCTGGGGCCGGGACAACTCTGGAAACACCATATATTTT.

The chain recombines TRBV25-1 with TRBJ1-3; tentative D call: TRBD1 (6 bases). Per germline, CDR1 MGHDK and CDR2 SYGVNS. V lost 6 bases to trimming and J lost 1 base, with 10 bases between them. The CDR3 consists of 14 residues. The CDR3 coding sequence is TGTGCCAGCAGAACCCAGGGGTCTGGAAACACCATATATTTT. Translating gives CASRTQGSGNTIYF.

This rearrangement joins TRBV29-1 to TRBJ2-4; 8 bases line up with TRBD1. Per the germline V gene, CDR1 is SQVTM and CDR2 is ANQGSEA. This CDR3 spans 13 amino acids. J was trimmed by 3 bases and V by 7 bases; bases with no gene match: 5. This chain's CDR3 is CSASTGGKNIQYF. The CDR3 nucleotides are TGCAGCGCCTCAACAGGGGGCAAAAACATTCAGTACTTC.

V gene TRBV7-9 combines with J gene TRBJ1-3, with 10 bases identical to TRBD1. CDR3 length: 17 amino acids. Unmatched junction bases numbered 6, after V lost 2 bases and J lost 2 bases. Looked up from germline, CDR1 is SEHNR and CDR2 is FQNEAQ (reference sequence). CDR3 bases: TGTGCCAGCAGCTTAAGTGACAGGGGGCTGACTGGAAACACCATATATTTT. This encodes CASSLSDRGLTGNTIYF. Full variable domain (remainder filled in from reference TRBV7-9 and TRBJ1-3): DTGVSQNPRHKITKRGQNVTFRCDPISEHNRLYWYRQTLGQGPEFLTYFQNEAQLEKSRLLSDRFSAERPKGSFSTLEIQRTEQGDSAMYLCASSLSDRGLTGNTIYFGEGSWLTVV.

The chain joins TRBV30 to TRBJ1-6, with D maybe TRBD1 (5 bases). Germline assignment: CDR1 GTSNPN and CDR2 SVGIG (reference sequence). The CDR3 is 15 amino acids. The V gene lost 8 bases and the J gene lost 5 bases, with 19 bases spanning the gap. Written as DNA, the CDR3 is TGTGCCGAATCCGTCCAAGGGACTGATAATTCACCCCTCCACTTT. Its translation: CAESVQGTDNSPLHF.

The chain combines TRBV7-9 with TRBJ1-5; D unclear. Germline V gene sequence: CDR1 SEHNR, CDR2 FQNEAQ (reference sequence). There are 14 residues in the CDR3. V shed 3 bases and J shed 3 bases, with 9 bases lying between them. The CDR3 nucleotides are TGTGCCAGCAGCTTTTCCAGTATCAATCAGCCCCAGCATTTT. Residues: CASSFSSINQPQHF.

The chain uses TRBV14 and TRBJ1-2; tentatively, D is TRBD1 (6 bases). This CDR3 is 13 amino acids long. V gave up 4 bases and J gave up 5 bases, with 11 bases separating them. CDR1 and CDR2 (germline): SGHDN, FVKESK. CDR3 sequence: CASSLGQSYGYTF. In DNA, the CDR3 is TGTGCCAGCAGCCTCGGACAGTCGTATGGCTACACCTTC.

V and J are TRBV7-8 and TRBJ2-7; 8 bases map to TRBD2. V trimming: 4 bases; J trimming: 2 bases; junction bases outside the gene matches: 4. The CDR3 consists of 14 residues. Germline V CDR1 and CDR2: SGHVS, FQNEAQ. The CDR3 reads CASSSRAGAYEQYF. CDR3 coding DNA: TGTGCCAGCAGCTCAAGAGCGGGAGCCTACGAGCAGTACTTC.

J is TRBJ1-5 and V is TRBV5-4; D remains ambiguous. V was shortened by 0 bases and J by 4 bases, with 14 bases between the two germline ends. There are 16 residues in the CDR3. Germline values: CDR1 SGHNT, CDR2 YYREEE (reference sequence). Here the CDR3 DNA reads TGTGCCAGCAGCTTGGTTGAGGGTAACGGGAATCAGCCCCAGCATTTT. Its protein is CASSLVEGNGNQPQHF.